Included here is one T cell receptor beta chain sequence, with context. The CDR3 contains 14 residues. The ends were cut back, 0 bases at V and 2 bases at J, with 7 bases in the middle. Germline V gene sequence: CDR1 MNHEY, CDR2 SVGAGI. Data came from immunoSEQ multiplex PCR; TCRdb stores just in-frame clones and leaves some out. The sample holds tens of thousands of clones, roughly 90% seen once. The data were obtained in a study of technical replicates of blood from four donors. This sequence joins TRBV6-5 and TRBJ1-2, with D unclear. The source is a human donor in good health. Some clones in this sample may be carry-over from other donors' samples. Source material: PBMCs. CDR3 in amino acids: CASSYSRKNYGYTF. In DNA, the CDR3 is TGTGCCAGCAGTTACTCGCGCAAAAACTATGGCTACACCTTC.